What follows is one T cell receptor beta chain and its context. What it binds is unknown. The data stem from a study of follicular helper T cells after annual influenza vaccination. Measured with immunoSEQ multiplex PCR; TCRdb has only the in-frame clones, and not every one. Here the sample spans several thousand clones, around four fifths being singletons. Study findings and constraints: Successive annual vaccinations recalled a recurrent oligoclonal ICOS+CD38+ cTfh response with influenza-specific clonotypes.

CDR3 length: 16 amino acids. Germline V CDR1 and CDR2: MNHEY, SMNVEV (reference sequence). V was shortened by 5 bases and J by 2 bases, with 15 bases between the two germline ends. Time point here: 2014-2015 season, pre-vaccination. Each time point used about 35 to 110 mL of blood. Non-naive CD4+CXCR5+PD-1+ cTfh were sorted into ICOS+CD38+ and ICOS-CD38- fractions. This chain links TRBV27 with TRBJ2-2; D possibly uses TRBD1 or TRBD2 (5 bases each). The source was CXCR5+ CD38- circulating T follicular helper cells from blood, collected on the day of influenza vaccination. Subset meaning: circulating Tfh, non-naive CD4+CXCR5+PD-1+ (ICOS+CD38+ or ICOS-CD38-). The receptor was isolated from an adult who received the influenza vaccine. CDR3 region: CASSPGAVFNTGELFF. The CDR3 coding sequence is TGTGCCAGCAGTCCCGGGGCCGTTTTTAACACCGGGGAGCTGTTTTTT.